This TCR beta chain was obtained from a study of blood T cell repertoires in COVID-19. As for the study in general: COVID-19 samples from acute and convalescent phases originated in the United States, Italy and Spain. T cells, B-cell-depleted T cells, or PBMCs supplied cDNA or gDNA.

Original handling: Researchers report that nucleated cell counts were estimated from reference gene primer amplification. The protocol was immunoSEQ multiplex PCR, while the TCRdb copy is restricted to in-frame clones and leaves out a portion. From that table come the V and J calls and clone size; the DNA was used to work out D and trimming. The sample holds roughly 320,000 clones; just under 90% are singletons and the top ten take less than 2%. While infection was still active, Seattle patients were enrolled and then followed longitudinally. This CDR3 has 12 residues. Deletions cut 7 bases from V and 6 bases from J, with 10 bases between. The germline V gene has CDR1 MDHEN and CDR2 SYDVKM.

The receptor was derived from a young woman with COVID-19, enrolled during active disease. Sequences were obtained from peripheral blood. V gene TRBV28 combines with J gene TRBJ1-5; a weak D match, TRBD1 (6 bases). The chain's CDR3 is CASTTGFQPQHF. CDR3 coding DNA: TGTGCCAGCACTACAGGGTTTCAGCCCCAGCATTTT.